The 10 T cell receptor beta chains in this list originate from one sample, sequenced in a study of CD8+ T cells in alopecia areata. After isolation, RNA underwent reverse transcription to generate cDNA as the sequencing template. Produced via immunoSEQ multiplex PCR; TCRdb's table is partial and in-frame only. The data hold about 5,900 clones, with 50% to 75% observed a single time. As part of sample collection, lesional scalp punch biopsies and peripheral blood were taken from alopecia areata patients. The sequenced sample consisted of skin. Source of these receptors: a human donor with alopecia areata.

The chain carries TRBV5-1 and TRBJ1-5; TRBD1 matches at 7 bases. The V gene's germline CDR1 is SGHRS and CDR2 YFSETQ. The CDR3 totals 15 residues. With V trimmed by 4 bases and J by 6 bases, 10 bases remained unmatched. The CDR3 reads CASSPGQTTGQPQHF. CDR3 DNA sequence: TGCGCCAGCAGCCCGGGACAGACAACGGGTCAGCCCCAGCATTTT. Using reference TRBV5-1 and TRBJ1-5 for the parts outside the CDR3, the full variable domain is KAGVTQTPRYLIKTRGQQVTLSCSPISGHRSVSWYQQTPGQGLQFLFEYFSETQRNKGNFPGRFSGRQFSNSRSEMNVSTLELGDSALYLCASSPGQTTGQPQHFGDGTRLSIL.

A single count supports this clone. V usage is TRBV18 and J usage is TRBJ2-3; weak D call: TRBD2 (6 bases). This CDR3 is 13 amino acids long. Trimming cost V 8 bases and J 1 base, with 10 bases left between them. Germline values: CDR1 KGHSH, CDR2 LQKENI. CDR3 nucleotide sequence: TGTGCCAGCAGGGGACTGGGCACAGATACGCAGTATTTT. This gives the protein CASRGLGTDTQYF.

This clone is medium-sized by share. CDR3 bases: TGTGCCAGCAGCTTGCACGGGAACACTGAAGCTTTCTTT. Translated, it gives CASSLHGNTEAFF. This chain links TRBV5-4 with TRBJ1-1; D gene unclear. V lost 1 base to trimming and J lost 1 base, with 5 bases between them. CDR3 length: 13 residues. Germline V lookup: CDR1 SGHNT, CDR2 YYREEE (reference sequence).

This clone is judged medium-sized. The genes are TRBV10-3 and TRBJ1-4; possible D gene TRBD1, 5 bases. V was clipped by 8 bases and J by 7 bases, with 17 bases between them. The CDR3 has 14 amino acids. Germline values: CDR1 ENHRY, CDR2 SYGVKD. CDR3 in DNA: TGTGCCATCGGCGGGACTGCCTTGGGTGAAAAACTGTTTTTT. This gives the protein CAIGGTALGEKLFF.

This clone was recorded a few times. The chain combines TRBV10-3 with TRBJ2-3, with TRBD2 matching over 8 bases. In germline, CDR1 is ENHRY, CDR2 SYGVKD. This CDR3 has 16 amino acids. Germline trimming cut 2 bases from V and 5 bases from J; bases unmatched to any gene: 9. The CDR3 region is CAISEPPGLEEDTQYF. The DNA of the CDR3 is TGTGCCATCAGTGAGCCACCGGGACTAGAGGAAGATACGCAGTATTTT.

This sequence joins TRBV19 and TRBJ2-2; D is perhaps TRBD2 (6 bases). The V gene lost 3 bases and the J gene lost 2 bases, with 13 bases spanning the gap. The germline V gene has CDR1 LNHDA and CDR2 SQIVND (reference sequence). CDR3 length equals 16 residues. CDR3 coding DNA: TGTGCCAGTAGTATCGGGAGAGGGTCAAACACCGGGGAGCTGTTTTTT. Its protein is CASSIGRGSNTGELFF. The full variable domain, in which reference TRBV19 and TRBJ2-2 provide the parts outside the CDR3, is DGGITQSPKYLFRKEGQNVTLSCEQNLNHDAMYWYRQDPGQGLRLIYYSQIVNDFQKGDIAEGYSVSREKKESFPLTVTSAQKNPTAFYLCASSIGRGSNTGELFFGEGSRLTVL.

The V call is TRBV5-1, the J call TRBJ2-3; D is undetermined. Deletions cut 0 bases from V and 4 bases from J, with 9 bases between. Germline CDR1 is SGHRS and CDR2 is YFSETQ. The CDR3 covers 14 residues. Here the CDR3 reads CASSLGTPPDTQYF. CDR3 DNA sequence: TGCGCCAGCAGCTTGGGCACTCCCCCAGATACGCAGTATTTT.

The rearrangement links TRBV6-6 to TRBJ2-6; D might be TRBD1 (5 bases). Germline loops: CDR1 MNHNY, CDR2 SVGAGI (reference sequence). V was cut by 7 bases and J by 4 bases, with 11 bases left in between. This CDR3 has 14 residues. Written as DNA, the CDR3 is TGTGCCAGCACGTCAGGGTTAGGGGCCAACGTCCTGACTTTC. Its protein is CASTSGLGANVLTF.

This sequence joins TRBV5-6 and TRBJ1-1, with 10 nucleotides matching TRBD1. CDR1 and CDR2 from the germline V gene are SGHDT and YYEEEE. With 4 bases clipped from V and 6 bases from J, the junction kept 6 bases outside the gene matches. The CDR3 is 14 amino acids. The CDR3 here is CASSIPGTGAEAFF. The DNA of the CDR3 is TGTGCCAGCAGCATTCCCGGGACAGGGGCTGAAGCTTTCTTT.

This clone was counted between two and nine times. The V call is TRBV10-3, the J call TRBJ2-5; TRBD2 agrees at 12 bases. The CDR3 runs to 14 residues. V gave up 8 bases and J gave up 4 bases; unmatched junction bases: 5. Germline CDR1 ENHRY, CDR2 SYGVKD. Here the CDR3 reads CAIGVTSGGETQYF. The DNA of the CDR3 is TGTGCCATCGGGGTGACTAGCGGGGGAGAGACCCAGTACTTC.